The rows below give T cell receptor beta chains drawn from one sample of a study of blood T cell repertoires in COVID-19. Using immunoSEQ multiplex PCR, the repertoire was profiled, and TCRdb retains in-frame clones only, with some absent. The sample has about 330,000 clones, roughly 86% seen once. Material: peripheral blood. The receptor source for this set is a man aged 25 to 40 with COVID-19, enrolled during active disease. The CDR3 runs from the conserved cysteine through the conserved F or W. D genes are given only for firm matches. Clone size, where shown, is once, few, many, or a class for clones that have expanded.

size: NA
J: TRBJ2-1
V: TRBV7-8
D: NA
DNA: TGTGCCAGCAGCCTATCCCCCCCCTCAGACAATGAGCAGTTCTTC
CDR3: CASSLSPPSDNEQFF

size: NA
J: TRBJ1-2
V: TRBV5-5
D: NA
DNA: TGTGCCAGCAGCCCACGTCCAAGCACAGGATTCTATGGCTACACCTTC
CDR3: CASSPRPSTGFYGYTF

size: NA
J: TRBJ2-7
V: TRBV2
D: NA
DNA: TGTGCCAGCAACGGAGCCGAGCAGTACTTC
CDR3: CASNGAEQYF

size: NA
J: TRBJ1-1
V: TRBV6-5
D: NA
DNA: TGTGCCAGCAGTTACTCGAGAGGGGGCACTGAAGCTTTCTTT
CDR3: CASSYSRGGTEAFF

size: NA
J: TRBJ1-1
V: TRBV5-1
D: TRBD1
DNA: TGCGCCAGCAGCTTACAGGGGGCGGTGGTTTGGAACACTGAAGCTTTCTTT
CDR3: CASSLQGAVVWNTEAFF

size: NA
J: TRBJ2-1
V: TRBV6-2/TRBV6-3
D: TRBD1
DNA: TGTGCCAGCAGTTCCTCCGGGACAGGGAGCCTTCGGAATGAGCAGTTCTTC
CDR3: CASSSSGTGSLRNEQFF

size: NA
J: TRBJ1-2
V: TRBV7-2
D: TRBD1
DNA: TGTGCCAGCAGCTTCGGACAGGGGGGTGGCTACACCTTC
CDR3: CASSFGQGGGYTF

size: NA
J: TRBJ1-1
V: TRBV19
D: TRBD1
DNA: TGTGCCAGTAGTAGCAACAGGGGGTTGGCTTTCTTT
CDR3: CASSSNRGLAFF

size: NA
J: TRBJ1-5
V: TRBV2
D: NA
DNA: TGTGCCAGCAGTGTAGGAGTCGGATACTCTCCCCAGCATTTT
CDR3: CASSVGVGYSPQHF

size: NA
J: TRBJ2-1
V: TRBV28
D: NA
DNA: TGTGCCAGCAGTTTAGACGCGGGCGCCCCCTACAATGAGCAGTTCTTC
CDR3: CASSLDAGAPYNEQFF

size: NA
J: TRBJ1-6
V: TRBV7-9
D: NA
DNA: TGTGCCAGCAGCCCGGAGTCTTACGGGAATTCACCCCTCCACTTT
CDR3: CASSPESYGNSPLHF

size: NA
J: TRBJ2-5
V: TRBV11-3
D: TRBD2
DNA: TGTGCCAGTTCCCGGGGGGGGCCGGAGACCCAGTACTTC
CDR3: CASSRGGPETQYF

size: NA
J: TRBJ2-7
V: TRBV30
D: TRBD2
DNA: TGTGCCTGGAGTAGAGCGGGAGGGCCGGTCGACGAGCAGTACTTC
CDR3: CAWSRAGGPVDEQYF

size: NA
J: TRBJ2-2
V: TRBV9
D: TRBD2
DNA: TGTGCCAGCAGCCCCCGGACTAGCGGGTTCACCGGGGAGCTGTTTTTT
CDR3: CASSPRTSGFTGELFF

size: NA
J: TRBJ2-2
V: TRBV19
D: TRBD2
DNA: TGTGCCAGTAGTATGCGGGAGTGGACCGGGGAGCTGTTTTTT
CDR3: CASSMREWTGELFF

size: NA
J: TRBJ1-4
V: TRBV7-9
D: TRBD1
DNA: TGTGCCAGCAGCCTCCGGACAGGCGCGGATGAAAAACTGTTTTTT
CDR3: CASSLRTGADEKLFF

size: few
J: TRBJ1-1
V: TRBV19
D: NA
DNA: TGTAGTGTTACGGGTTTGAACACTGAAGCTTTCTTT
CDR3: CSVTGLNTEAFF

size: NA
J: TRBJ2-2
V: TRBV6-5
D: NA
DNA: TGTGCCAGCAGTTCCTCGGGAGTGGGTAACACCGGGGAGCTGTTTTTT
CDR3: CASSSSGVGNTGELFF

size: NA
J: TRBJ1-1
V: TRBV24-1
D: NA
DNA: TGTGCCACCAGTGATTTGACGAGGACTGAAGCTTTCTTT
CDR3: CATSDLTRTEAFF

size: NA
J: TRBJ1-1
V: TRBV19
D: TRBD1
DNA: TGTGCCAGTAGTGTTACAGGGGGCGAGGCTGAAGCTTTCTTT
CDR3: CASSVTGGEAEAFF